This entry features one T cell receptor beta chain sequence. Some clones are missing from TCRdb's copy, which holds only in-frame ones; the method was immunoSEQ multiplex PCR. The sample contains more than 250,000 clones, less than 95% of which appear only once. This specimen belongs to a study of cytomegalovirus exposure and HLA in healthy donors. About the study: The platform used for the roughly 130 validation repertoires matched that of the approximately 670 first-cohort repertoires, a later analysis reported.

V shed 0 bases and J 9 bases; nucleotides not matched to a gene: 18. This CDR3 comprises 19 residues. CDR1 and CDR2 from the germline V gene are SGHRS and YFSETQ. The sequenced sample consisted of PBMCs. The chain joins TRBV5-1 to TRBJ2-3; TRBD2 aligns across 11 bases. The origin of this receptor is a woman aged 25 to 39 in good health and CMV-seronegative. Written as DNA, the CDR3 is TGCGCCAGCAGCTTGGCCGGGACTAGCGGAGCCTCCGTCGGGGGCACGCAGTATTTT. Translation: CASSLAGTSGASVGGTQYF.